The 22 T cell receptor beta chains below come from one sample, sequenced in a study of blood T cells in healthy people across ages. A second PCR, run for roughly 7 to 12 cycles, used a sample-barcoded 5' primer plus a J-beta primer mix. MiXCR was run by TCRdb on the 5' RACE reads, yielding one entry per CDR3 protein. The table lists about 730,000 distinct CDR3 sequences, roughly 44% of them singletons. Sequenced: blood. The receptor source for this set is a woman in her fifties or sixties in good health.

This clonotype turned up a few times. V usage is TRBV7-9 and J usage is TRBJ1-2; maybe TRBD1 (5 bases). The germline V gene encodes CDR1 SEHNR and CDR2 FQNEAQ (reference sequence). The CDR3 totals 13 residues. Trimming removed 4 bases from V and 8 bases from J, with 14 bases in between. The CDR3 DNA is TGTGCCAGCAGCTCGGGACCGGCTTACGGCTACACCTTC. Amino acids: CASSSGPAYGYTF.

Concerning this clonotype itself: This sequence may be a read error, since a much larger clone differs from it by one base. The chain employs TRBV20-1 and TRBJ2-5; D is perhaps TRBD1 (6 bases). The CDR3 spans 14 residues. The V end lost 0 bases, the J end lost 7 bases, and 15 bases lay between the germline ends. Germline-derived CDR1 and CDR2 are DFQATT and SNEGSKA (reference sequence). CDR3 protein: CSARDPQGEGTQYF. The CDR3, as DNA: TGCAGTGCTAGAGATCCACAGGGAGAAGGGACCCAGTACTTC.

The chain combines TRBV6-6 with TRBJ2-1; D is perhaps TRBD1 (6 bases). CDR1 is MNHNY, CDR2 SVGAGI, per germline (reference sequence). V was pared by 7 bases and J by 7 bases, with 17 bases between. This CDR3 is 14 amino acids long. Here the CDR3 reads CASISSLQGNEQFF. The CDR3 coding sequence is TGTGCCAGCATCTCATCTCTTCAGGGGAATGAGCAGTTCTTC.

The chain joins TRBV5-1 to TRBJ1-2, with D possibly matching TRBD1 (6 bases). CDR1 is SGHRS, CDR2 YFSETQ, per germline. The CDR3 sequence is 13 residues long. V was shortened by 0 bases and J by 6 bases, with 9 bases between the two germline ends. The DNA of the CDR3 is TGCGCCAGCAGCTTGGACAGGGTAAATGGCTACACCTTC. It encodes CASSLDRVNGYTF. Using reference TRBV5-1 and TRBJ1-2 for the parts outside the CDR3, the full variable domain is KAGVTQTPRYLIKTRGQQVTLSCSPISGHRSVSWYQQTPGQGLQFLFEYFSETQRNKGNFPGRFSGRQFSNSRSEMNVSTLELGDSALYLCASSLDRVNGYTFGSGTRLTVV.

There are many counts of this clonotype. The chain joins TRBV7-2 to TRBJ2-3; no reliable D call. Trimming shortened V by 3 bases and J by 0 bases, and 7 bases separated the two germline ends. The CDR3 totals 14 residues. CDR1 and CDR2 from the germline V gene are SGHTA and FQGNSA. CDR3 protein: CASSFEGSTDTQYF. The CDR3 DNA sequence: TGTGCCAGCAGCTTCGAAGGGAGCACAGATACGCAGTATTTT.

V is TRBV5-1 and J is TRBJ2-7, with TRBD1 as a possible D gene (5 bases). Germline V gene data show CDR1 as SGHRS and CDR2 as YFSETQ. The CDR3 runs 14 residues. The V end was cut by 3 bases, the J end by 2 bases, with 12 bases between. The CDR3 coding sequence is TGCGCCAGCAGCTGGGGCGCAGGGACCTACGAGCAGTACTTC. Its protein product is CASSWGAGTYEQYF.

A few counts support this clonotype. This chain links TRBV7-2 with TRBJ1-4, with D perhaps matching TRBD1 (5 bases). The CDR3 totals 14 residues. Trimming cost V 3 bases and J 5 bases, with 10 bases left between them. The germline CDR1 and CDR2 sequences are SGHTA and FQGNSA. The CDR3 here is CASSLGDQNEKLFF. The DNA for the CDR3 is TGTGCCAGCAGCTTGGGGGACCAGAATGAAAAACTGTTTTTT. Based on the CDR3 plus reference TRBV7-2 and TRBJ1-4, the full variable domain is GAGVSQSPSNKVTEKGKDVELRCDPISGHTALYWYRQSLGQGLEFLIYFQGNSAPDKSGLPSDRFSAERTGGSVSTLTIQRTQQEDSAVYLCASSLGDQNEKLFFGSGTQLSVL.

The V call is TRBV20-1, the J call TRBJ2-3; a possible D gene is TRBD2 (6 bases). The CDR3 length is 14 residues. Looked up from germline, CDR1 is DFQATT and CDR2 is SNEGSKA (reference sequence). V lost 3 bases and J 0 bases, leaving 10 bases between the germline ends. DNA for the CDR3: TGCAGTGCTAGGGTGGCGGGAAGCACAGATACGCAGTATTTT. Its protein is CSARVAGSTDTQYF.

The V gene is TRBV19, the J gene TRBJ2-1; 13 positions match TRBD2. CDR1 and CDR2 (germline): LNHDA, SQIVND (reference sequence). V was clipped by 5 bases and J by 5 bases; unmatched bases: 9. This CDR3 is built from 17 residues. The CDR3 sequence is CASSPGLAGAFNNEQFF. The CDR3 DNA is TGTGCCAGTAGTCCCGGACTAGCGGGAGCATTCAACAATGAGCAGTTCTTC.

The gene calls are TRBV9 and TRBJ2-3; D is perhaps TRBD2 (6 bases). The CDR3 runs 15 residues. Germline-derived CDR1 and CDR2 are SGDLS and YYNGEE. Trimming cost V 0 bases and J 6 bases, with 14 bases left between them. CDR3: CASSVGGLTRDTQYF. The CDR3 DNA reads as TGTGCCAGCAGCGTAGGGGGACTGACAAGGGATACGCAGTATTTT.

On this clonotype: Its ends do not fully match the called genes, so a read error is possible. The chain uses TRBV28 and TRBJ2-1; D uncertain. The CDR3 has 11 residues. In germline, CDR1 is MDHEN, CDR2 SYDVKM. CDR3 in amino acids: CASGIYKEQFF. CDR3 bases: TGTGCCAGCGGAATTTACAAGGAGCAGTTCTTC. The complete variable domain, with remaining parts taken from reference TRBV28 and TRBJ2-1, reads DVKVTQSSRYLVKRTGEKVFLECVQDMDHENMFWYRQDPGLGLRLIYFSYDVKMKEKGDIPEGYSVSREKKERFSLILESASTNQTSMYLCASGIYKEQFFGPGTRLTVL.

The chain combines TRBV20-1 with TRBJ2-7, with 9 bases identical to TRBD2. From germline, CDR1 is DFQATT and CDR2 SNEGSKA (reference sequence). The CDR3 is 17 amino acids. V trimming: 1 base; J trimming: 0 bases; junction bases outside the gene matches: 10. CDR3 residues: CSARASGGGGSSYEQYF. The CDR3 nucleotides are TGCAGTGCTAGAGCTTCAGGCGGGGGGGGTAGCTCCTACGAGCAGTACTTC.

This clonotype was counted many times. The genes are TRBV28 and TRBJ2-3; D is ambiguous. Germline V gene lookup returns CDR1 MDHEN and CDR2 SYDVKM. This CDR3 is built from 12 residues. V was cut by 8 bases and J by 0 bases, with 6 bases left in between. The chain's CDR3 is CASRSSTDTQYF. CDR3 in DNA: TGTGCCAGCCGTAGCAGCACAGATACGCAGTATTTT.

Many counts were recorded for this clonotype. CDR3 sequence: CASNFGLADNNEQFF. CDR3 bases: TGTGCCAGCAACTTCGGGCTAGCGGATAACAATGAGCAGTTCTTC. This chain links TRBV28 with TRBJ2-1, with 7 bases that match TRBD2. The CDR3 has 15 amino acids. Trimming cost V 7 bases and J 5 bases; bases outside gene matches: 11. The germline gives CDR1 MDHEN, CDR2 SYDVKM.

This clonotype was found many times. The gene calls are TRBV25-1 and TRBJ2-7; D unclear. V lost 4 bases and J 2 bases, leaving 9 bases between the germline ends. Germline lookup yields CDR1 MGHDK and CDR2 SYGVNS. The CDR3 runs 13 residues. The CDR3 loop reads CASSAAATYEQYF. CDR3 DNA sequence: TGTGCCAGCAGTGCGGCGGCTACCTACGAGCAGTACTTC.

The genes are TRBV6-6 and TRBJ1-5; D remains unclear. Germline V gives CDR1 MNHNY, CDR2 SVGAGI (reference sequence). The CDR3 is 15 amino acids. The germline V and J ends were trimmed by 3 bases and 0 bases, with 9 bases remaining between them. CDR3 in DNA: TGTGCCAGCAGTTATGTCAGCTCTAGCAATCAGCCCCAGCATTTT. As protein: CASSYVSSSNQPQHF.

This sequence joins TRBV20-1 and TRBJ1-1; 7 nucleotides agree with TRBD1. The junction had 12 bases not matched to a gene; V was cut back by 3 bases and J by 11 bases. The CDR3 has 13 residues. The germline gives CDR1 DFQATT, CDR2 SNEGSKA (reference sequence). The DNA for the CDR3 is TGCAGTGCTAGCGAAGCACCCGACAGGGTTGCTTTCTTT. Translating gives CSASEAPDRVAFF.

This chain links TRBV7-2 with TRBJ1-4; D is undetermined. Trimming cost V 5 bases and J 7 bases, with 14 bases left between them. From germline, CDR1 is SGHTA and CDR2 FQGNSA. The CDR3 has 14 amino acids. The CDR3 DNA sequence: TGTGCCAGCAGCCCCTCAGGCCCGGTTGAAAAACTGTTTTTT. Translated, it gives CASSPSGPVEKLFF.

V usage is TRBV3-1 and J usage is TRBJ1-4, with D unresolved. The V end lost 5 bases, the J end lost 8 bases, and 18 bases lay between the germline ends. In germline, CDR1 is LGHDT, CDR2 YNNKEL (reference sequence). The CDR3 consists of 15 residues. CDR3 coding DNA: TGTGCCAGCAGCTCTACCTTGGGAGGCATCGAAAAACTGTTTTTT. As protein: CASSSTLGGIEKLFF.

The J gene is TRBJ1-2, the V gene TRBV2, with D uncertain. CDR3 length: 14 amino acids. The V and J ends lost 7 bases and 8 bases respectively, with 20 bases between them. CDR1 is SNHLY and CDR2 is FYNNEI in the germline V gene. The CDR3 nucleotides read TGTGCCAGCAAGCGAGACGGCGGAACCGTCGGCTACACCTTC. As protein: CASKRDGGTVGYTF.

Here the CDR3 reads CASSSLPSLVSGANVLTF. In nucleotides, the CDR3 is TGTGCCAGCAGCAGCTTACCTTCTCTAGTCTCTGGGGCCAACGTCCTGACTTTC. V is TRBV7-2 and J is TRBJ2-6; D call uncertain. Germline V gene lookup returns CDR1 SGHTA and CDR2 FQGNSA. The CDR3 totals 18 residues. The V end lost 5 bases, the J end lost 0 bases, and 17 bases lay between the germline ends.

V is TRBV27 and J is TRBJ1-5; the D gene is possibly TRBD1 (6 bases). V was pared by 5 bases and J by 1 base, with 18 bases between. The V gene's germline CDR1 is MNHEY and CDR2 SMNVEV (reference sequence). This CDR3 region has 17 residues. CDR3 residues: CASSPTPGQLSNQPQHF. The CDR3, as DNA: TGTGCCAGCAGTCCGACCCCCGGACAGTTAAGCAATCAGCCCCAGCATTTT.